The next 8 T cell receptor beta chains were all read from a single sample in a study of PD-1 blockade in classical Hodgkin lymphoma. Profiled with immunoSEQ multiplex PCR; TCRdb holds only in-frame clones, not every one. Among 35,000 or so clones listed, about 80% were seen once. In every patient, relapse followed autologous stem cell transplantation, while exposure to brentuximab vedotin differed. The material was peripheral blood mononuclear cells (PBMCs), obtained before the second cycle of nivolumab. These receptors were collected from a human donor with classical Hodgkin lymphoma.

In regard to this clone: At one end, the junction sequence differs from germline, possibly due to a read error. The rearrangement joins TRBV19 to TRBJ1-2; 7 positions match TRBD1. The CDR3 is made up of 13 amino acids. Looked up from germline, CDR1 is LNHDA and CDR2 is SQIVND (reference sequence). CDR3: CASSIRISGQKDF. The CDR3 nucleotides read TGTGCCAGTAGTATTAGGATTTCGGGACAGAAGGACTTC.

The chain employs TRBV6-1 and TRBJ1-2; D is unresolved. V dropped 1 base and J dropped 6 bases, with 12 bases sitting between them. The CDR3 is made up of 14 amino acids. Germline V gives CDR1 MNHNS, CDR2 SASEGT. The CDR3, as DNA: TGTGCCAGCAGTGAAGGGCCGGGGAGTAATGGCTACACCTTC. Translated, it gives CASSEGPGSNGYTF.

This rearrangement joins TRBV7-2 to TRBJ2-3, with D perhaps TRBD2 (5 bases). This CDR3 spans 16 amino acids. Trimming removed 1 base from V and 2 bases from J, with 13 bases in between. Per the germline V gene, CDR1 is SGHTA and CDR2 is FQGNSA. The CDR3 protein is CASSLESTGNTDTQYF. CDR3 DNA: TGTGCCAGCAGCTTAGAGTCGACGGGAAACACAGATACGCAGTATTTT.

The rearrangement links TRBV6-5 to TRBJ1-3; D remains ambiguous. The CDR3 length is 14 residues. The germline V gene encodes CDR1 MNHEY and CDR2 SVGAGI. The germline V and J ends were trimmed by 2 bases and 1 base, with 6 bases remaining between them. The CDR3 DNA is TGTGCCAGCAGTTACAGGGATTCTGGAAACACCATATATTTT. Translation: CASSYRDSGNTIYF.

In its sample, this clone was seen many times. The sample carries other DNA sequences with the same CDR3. CDR3 sequence reads: CASSFGTGENTEAFF. In DNA form, the CDR3 reads TGCGCCAGCAGCTTCGGGACAGGGGAGAACACTGAAGCTTTCTTT. The V and J genes are TRBV5-1 and TRBJ1-1; 10 bases fit TRBD1. Unmatched junction bases numbered 2, after V lost 2 bases and J lost 1 base. Germline V lookup: CDR1 SGHRS, CDR2 YFSETQ. The CDR3 consists of 15 residues.

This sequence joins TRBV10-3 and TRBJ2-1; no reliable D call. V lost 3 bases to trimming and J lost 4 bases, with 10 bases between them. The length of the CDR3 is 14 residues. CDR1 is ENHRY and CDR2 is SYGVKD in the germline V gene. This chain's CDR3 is CAISDSPLYNEQFF. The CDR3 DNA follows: TGTGCCATCAGTGACAGTCCCCTTTACAATGAGCAGTTCTTC.

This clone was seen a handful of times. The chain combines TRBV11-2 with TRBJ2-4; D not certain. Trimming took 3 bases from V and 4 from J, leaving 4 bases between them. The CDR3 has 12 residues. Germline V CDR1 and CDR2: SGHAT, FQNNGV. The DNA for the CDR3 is TGTGCCAGCAGCTTGGGGAAAAACATTCAGTACTTC. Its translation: CASSLGKNIQYF.

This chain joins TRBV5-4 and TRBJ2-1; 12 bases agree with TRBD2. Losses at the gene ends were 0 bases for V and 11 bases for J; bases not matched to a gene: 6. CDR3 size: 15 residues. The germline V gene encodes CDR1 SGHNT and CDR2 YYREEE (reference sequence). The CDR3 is CASSLGASGGEKQFF. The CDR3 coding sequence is TGTGCCAGCAGCTTGGGCGCTAGCGGGGGGGAAAAGCAGTTCTTC.